This T cell receptor (beta chain) was sequenced during a study of memory CD4+ T cells and cytomegalovirus serostatus. Sequencing used immunoSEQ multiplex PCR; TCRdb keeps in-frame clones, though not all of them. The data hold about 60,000 clones, with more than 60% observed a single time. The sort gate was single viable CD3+CD4+CD8-CD45RO+ cells for memory CD4+ T cells. The count of this clone is one. The receptor's source is an adult in good health and CMV-seronegative. What was sequenced was memory CD4+ T cells from blood.

The chain's CDR3 is CASSLVQAYNEQFF. As DNA, the CDR3 is TGTGCCAGCAGCTTGGTCCAGGCCTACAATGAGCAGTTCTTC. This chain links TRBV5-4 with TRBJ2-1, with D uncertain. Trimming stripped 0 bases from V and 2 bases from J, with 6 bases between. Germline V gene data show CDR1 as SGHNT and CDR2 as YYREEE (reference sequence). This CDR3 has 14 amino acids.